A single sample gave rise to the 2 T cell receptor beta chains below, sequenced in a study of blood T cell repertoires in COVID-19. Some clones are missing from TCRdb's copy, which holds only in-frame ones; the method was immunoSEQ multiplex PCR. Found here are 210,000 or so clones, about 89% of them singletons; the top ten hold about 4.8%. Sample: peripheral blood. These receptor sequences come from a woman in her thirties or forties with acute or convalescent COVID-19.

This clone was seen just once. This CDR3 reads CASSIRTGYETQYF. The CDR3 DNA reads as TGTGCCAGTAGTATCCGGACAGGGTATGAGACCCAGTACTTC. The rearrangement uses TRBV19 and TRBJ2-5; 8 bases match TRBD1. In germline, CDR1 is LNHDA, CDR2 SQIVND (reference sequence). Unmatched junction bases numbered 5, after V lost 3 bases and J lost 5 bases. The CDR3 contains 14 residues.

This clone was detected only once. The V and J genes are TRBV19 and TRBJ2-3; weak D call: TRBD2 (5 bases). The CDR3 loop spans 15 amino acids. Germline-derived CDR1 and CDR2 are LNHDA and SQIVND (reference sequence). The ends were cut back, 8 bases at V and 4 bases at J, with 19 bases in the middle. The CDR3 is CASSLLGSPADTQYF. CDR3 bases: TGTGCCAGTTCTTTGTTGGGGAGTCCGGCAGATACGCAGTATTTT.